The T cell receptor beta chain described here comes from a study of blood T cell repertoires in COVID-19. The overall study: In each case, the material was cDNA or gDNA derived from T cells, B-cell-depleted T cells, or PBMCs.

Sequencing was performed with immunoSEQ multiplex PCR; in TCRdb, only in-frame clones are kept and a portion is missing. The table shows about 160,000 clones, with almost 85% occurring only once. Sequencing used peripheral blood. This clonotype was obtained from a man between 35 and 55 years old who had recovered from COVID-19.

The CDR3: CASSWANQETQYF. In nucleotides, the CDR3 is TGTGCCAGCAGTTGGGCAAATCAAGAGACCCAGTACTTC. The gene calls are TRBV27 and TRBJ2-5, with no clear D. The CDR3 runs 13 residues. The germline CDR1 and CDR2 sequences are MNHEY and SMNVEV (reference sequence). The ends were cut back, 4 bases at V and 2 bases at J, with 8 bases in the middle.